This TCR beta chain was retrieved from a study of T cell responses to AZD1222 COVID-19 vaccine. General study findings and limits: Just 5 or 6 AZD1222 recipients tested seropositive at baseline.

Note on this clone: Antigen: not known.

This table comes from immunoSEQ multiplex PCR, and its TCRdb copy is limited to in-frame clones, with some not included. Among more than 50,000 clones listed, about 90% were seen once. The specimen comprised peripheral blood, sampled on day 0 of AZD1222 vaccination. This receptor was obtained from an adult in good health.

The CDR3 sequence: CSAGLAGNTGELFF. The DNA for the CDR3 is TGCAGCGCAGGACTAGCGGGGAACACCGGGGAGCTGTTTTTT. V is TRBV29-1 and J is TRBJ2-2; TRBD2 matches 11 bases. Unmatched junction bases numbered 2, after V lost 7 bases and J lost 1 base. Germline assignment: CDR1 SQVTM and CDR2 ANQGSEA. This CDR3 spans 14 amino acids.